Presented here are 19 T cell receptor beta chains from one specimen sequenced in a study of CD8 T cells in Susac syndrome. Reverse transcription of about 0.5 to 1 ug RNA used random hexamers. In TCRdb, the immunoSEQ multiplex PCR reads were re-called with MiXCR into one record per CDR3 protein. The table lists 75,000 to 95,000 distinct CDR3 sequences, around 95% of them singletons. Material: CD8+ T cells from PBMCs. The receptors shown here come from a human donor with Susac syndrome.

The chain joins TRBV30 to TRBJ1-1; D is perhaps TRBD1 (6 bases). V gave up 5 bases and J gave up 2 bases, with 18 bases separating them. The CDR3 runs to 15 residues. The germline V gene encodes CDR1 GTSNPN and CDR2 SVGIG (reference sequence). CDR3 in amino acids: CAWSGKRQVNTEAFF. CDR3 sequence (DNA): TGTGCCTGGTCGGGGAAGCGACAGGTAAACACTGAAGCTTTCTTT. The full variable domain, its missing parts supplied by reference TRBV30 and TRBJ1-1, is SQTIHQWPATLVQPVGSPLSLECTVEGTSNPNLYWYRQAAGRGLQLLFYSVGIGQISSEVPQNLSASRPQDRQFILSSKKLLLSDSGFYLCAWSGKRQVNTEAFFGQGTRLTVV.

CDR3 loop: CASSYSEGGQETQYF. The CDR3, as DNA: TGTGCCAGCAGTTACTCGGAAGGGGGCCAAGAGACCCAGTACTTC. This chain connects TRBV6-2 or TRBV6-3 to TRBJ2-5; TRBD1 is a possible D gene (6 bases). This CDR3 is built from 15 residues. The V gene's germline CDR1 is MNHEY and CDR2 SVGEGT. The V gene lost 0 bases and the J gene lost 1 base, with 9 bases spanning the gap.

V is TRBV4-1 and J is TRBJ2-1, with 12 bases lining up with TRBD2. The CDR3 is made up of 17 amino acids. J was trimmed by 10 bases and V by 4 bases; bases with no gene match: 14. In germline, CDR1 is MGHRA, CDR2 YSYEKL. CDR3 sequence reads: CASSRTVTSGSEEEQFF. Here the CDR3 DNA reads TGCGCCAGCAGCCGGACAGTGACTAGCGGGAGCGAAGAGGAGCAGTTCTTC.

The chain has TRBV4-3 and TRBJ2-7; 8 nucleotides match TRBD2. Germline values: CDR1 LGHNA, CDR2 YSLEER. Trimming took 1 base from V and 6 from J; bases not matched to a gene: 8. This CDR3 has 15 residues. The CDR3 spells CASSQGAGTSREQYF. CDR3 in DNA: TGCGCCAGCAGCCAAGGGGCAGGGACTAGTCGCGAGCAGTACTTC.

V gene TRBV29-1 combines with J gene TRBJ1-2; D possibly corresponds to TRBD1 (6 bases). The CDR3 is 11 amino acids. The germline V gene encodes CDR1 SQVTM and CDR2 ANQGSEA. V was shortened by 5 bases and J by 4 bases, with 8 bases between the two germline ends. The CDR3 coding sequence is TGCAGCGTTCCGGACAGCTATGGCTACACCTTC. It encodes CSVPDSYGYTF. Drawing the rest from reference TRBV29-1 and TRBJ1-2, the complete variable domain is SAVISQKPSRDICQRGTSLTIQCQVDSQVTMMFWYRQQPGQSLTLIATANQGSEATYESGFVIDKFPISRPNLTFSTLTVSNMSPEDSSIYLCSVPDSYGYTFGSGTRLTVV.

By share, this clonotype counts as medium-sized. V usage is TRBV4-3 and J usage is TRBJ2-7; TRBD2 might be the D (5 bases). Trimming took off 0 bases at V and 5 bases at J, with 14 bases between the two ends. This CDR3 comprises 15 residues. CDR1 and CDR2 from the germline V gene are LGHNA and YSLEER. CDR3 nucleotide sequence: TGCGCCAGCAGCCAAGATGGTCGGGGTTACGACGAGCAGTACTTC. Translating gives CASSQDGRGYDEQYF.

The chain couples TRBV2 to TRBJ1-2; D might be TRBD1 (6 bases). The CDR3 is 14 residues long. Germline CDR1 and CDR2: SNHLY and FYNNEI. Trimming took 8 bases from V and 7 from J, leaving 20 bases between them. DNA for the CDR3: TGTGCCAGCCAAGGGACATCATACGACCTTGGCTACACCTTC. Protein product: CASQGTSYDLGYTF.

The V call is TRBV7-2, the J call TRBJ2-1; D possibly corresponds to TRBD2 (6 bases). Germline V CDR1 and CDR2: SGHTA, FQGNSA. Trimming stripped 5 bases from V and 4 bases from J, with 9 bases between. This CDR3 is built from 13 residues. Here the CDR3 reads CASSLSGYNEQFF. The CDR3 coding sequence is TGTGCCAGCAGCCTCAGCGGGTACAATGAGCAGTTCTTC.

V gene TRBV24-1 combines with J gene TRBJ1-2, with D perhaps TRBD1 (6 bases). Germline V gene data show CDR1 as KGHDR and CDR2 as SFDVKD. The CDR3 totals 14 residues. V was cut by 3 bases and J by 2 bases, with 9 bases left in between. CDR3 loop: CATSDRTANYGYTF. Here the CDR3 DNA reads TGTGCCACCAGTGATCGGACAGCGAACTATGGCTACACCTTC.

The rearrangement links TRBV6-1 to TRBJ2-1, with D unclear. The CDR3 has 11 amino acids. The germline CDR1 and CDR2 sequences are MNHNS and SASEGT. V was cut by 7 bases and J by 8 bases, with 9 bases left in between. The CDR3 region is CASMRMDEQFF. Written as DNA, the CDR3 is TGTGCCAGCATGAGGATGGATGAGCAGTTCTTC.

This clonotype appeared once. This chain uses TRBV29-1 with TRBJ2-7, with D maybe TRBD1 (6 bases). CDR3 length: 14 residues. Deletions cut 4 bases from V and 4 bases from J, with 17 bases between. Germline assignment: CDR1 SQVTM and CDR2 ANQGSEA. CDR3: CSVGLTGNFYEQYF. DNA for the CDR3: TGCAGCGTTGGACTGACAGGAAACTTTTACGAGCAGTACTTC.

The chain uses TRBV13 and TRBJ2-7; 8 nucleotides line up with TRBD1. Germline lookup yields CDR1 PRHDT and CDR2 FYEKMQ (reference sequence). The CDR3 has 13 residues. V was clipped by 5 bases and J by 3 bases; unmatched bases: 3. CDR3 DNA sequence: TGTGCCAGCAGCGAGACAGGGGACTACGAGCAGTACTTC. This codes for CASSETGDYEQYF.

This chain links TRBV12-3 or TRBV12-4 with TRBJ2-1, with no clear D. V gave up 1 base and J gave up 3 bases, with 4 bases separating them. The CDR3 loop spans 13 amino acids. The CDR3 bases are TGTGCCAGCAGTTTAGGCGGCTACAATGAGCAGTTCTTC. Protein: CASSLGGYNEQFF.

V gene TRBV3-1 combines with J gene TRBJ2-5; D is ambiguous. Trimming cost V 6 bases and J 2 bases, with 16 bases left between them. Germline-derived CDR1 and CDR2 are LGHDT and YNNKEL (reference sequence). CDR3 length equals 15 residues. The CDR3 nucleotides read TGTGCCAGCAGTCCAACGGAGTGGGGACAAGAGACCCAGTACTTC. Its translation: CASSPTEWGQETQYF.

V is TRBV19 and J is TRBJ2-1; 7 bases are shared with TRBD2. V was pared by 5 bases and J by 4 bases, with 8 bases of the junction left unmatched. CDR3 length: 15 residues. CDR1 and CDR2 from the germline V gene are LNHDA and SQIVND (reference sequence). In nucleotides, the CDR3 is TGTGCCAGTAGTGTGGGCGGGGGACGATACAATGAGCAGTTCTTC. It encodes CASSVGGGRYNEQFF.

The chain links TRBV3-1 to TRBJ2-1; TRBD1 is a possible D gene (5 bases). Trimming shortened V by 1 base and J by 6 bases, and 13 bases separated the two germline ends. CDR3 length: 15 amino acids. Germline assignment: CDR1 LGHDT and CDR2 YNNKEL (reference sequence). The CDR3 coding sequence is TGTGCCAGCAGCCAAGGGACACTCCCGGGCAATGAGCAGTTCTTC. As protein: CASSQGTLPGNEQFF.

The chain has TRBV5-6 and TRBJ1-1; D is possibly TRBD1 (5 bases). The CDR3 runs 15 residues. Germline CDR1 is SGHDT and CDR2 is YYEEEE. The ends were cut back, 4 bases at V and 0 bases at J, with 13 bases in the middle. The CDR3 sequence: CASSHPGPLNTEAFF. Written as DNA, the CDR3 is TGTGCCAGCAGCCACCCGGGACCTCTGAACACTGAAGCTTTCTTT.

The chain recombines TRBV12-3 or TRBV12-4 with TRBJ2-3; possibly TRBD1 for D (5 bases). Trimming pared 11 bases from V and 0 bases from J, leaving 9 bases between. The CDR3 is made up of 12 amino acids. Here the CDR3 DNA reads TGTGCCGTTAAGGGGAGCACAGATACGCAGTATTTT. Translated: CAVKGSTDTQYF.

The V gene is TRBV11-2, the J gene TRBJ2-1, with D perhaps TRBD1 or TRBD2 (5 bases each). The CDR3 consists of 11 residues. The V gene's germline CDR1 is SGHAT and CDR2 FQNNGV. The V end lost 5 bases, the J end lost 11 bases, and 10 bases lay between the germline ends. The CDR3 coding sequence is TGTGCCAGCAGCGCCCGGGACCAGCAGTTCTTC. Translating gives CASSARDQQFF.